These 10 T cell receptor beta chains originate from one sample sequenced in a study of T cell repertoires in cytomegalovirus infection. A single record per CDR3 protein comes from TCRdb applying MiXCR to the reads. In the table there are more than 200,000 distinct CDR3 sequences, roughly 9% of which are singletons. Sequenced sample: PBMCs. The source is a human donor in good health (CMV status not recorded). Some clones in this sample may be carry-over from other donors' samples.

Many counts were recorded for this clonotype. The gene calls are TRBV7-2 and TRBJ2-3, with TRBD2 identical over 16 bases. CDR1 is SGHTA and CDR2 is FQGNSA in the germline V gene. This CDR3 is 18 amino acids long. After removal of 0 bases from V and 2 bases from J, the junction contained 2 bases not matched to a gene. The CDR3 DNA reads as TGTGCCAGCAGCTTAGCGGGACTAGCGGGGGGGCTCACAGATACGCAGTATTTT. This encodes CASSLAGLAGGLTDTQYF.

This chain links TRBV19 with TRBJ2-7; 7 nucleotides match TRBD2. The J segment lost 5 bases and the V segment lost 7 bases, leaving 8 bases of the junction unmatched. CDR1 and CDR2 (germline): LNHDA, SQIVND (reference sequence). CDR3 length: 13 residues. The chain's CDR3 is CASKVRESDEQYF. The CDR3 DNA reads as TGTGCCAGTAAGGTGCGGGAGAGTGACGAGCAGTACTTC.

The chain carries TRBV20-1 and TRBJ1-5; D unresolved. The CDR3 covers 12 residues. The germline CDR1 and CDR2 sequences are DFQATT and SNEGSKA (reference sequence). V dropped 3 bases and J dropped 4 bases, with 7 bases sitting between them. As DNA, the CDR3 is TGCAGTGCTAGGAGAGGGAATCAGCCCCAGCATTTT. Translated, it gives CSARRGNQPQHF.

The sample holds a few counts of this clonotype. The chain uses TRBV14 and TRBJ2-7; tentatively, D is TRBD1 (5 bases). Trimming removed 0 bases from V and 2 bases from J, with 26 bases in between. The germline gives CDR1 SGHDN, CDR2 FVKESK. This CDR3 spans 20 amino acids. The CDR3 region is CASSQDHLRTPQGSPYEQYF. Written as DNA, the CDR3 is TGTGCCAGCAGCCAAGATCACCTTAGAACCCCGCAGGGATCTCCCTACGAGCAGTACTTC.

In this sample, this clonotype turned up many times. The rearrangement uses TRBV6-2 or TRBV6-3 and TRBJ2-7; 9 bases match TRBD2. The CDR3 spans 15 residues. V trimming: 6 bases; J trimming: 0 bases; junction bases outside the gene matches: 6. Germline V gene lookup returns CDR1 MNHEY and CDR2 SVGEGT. The CDR3 reads CASRRLADFSYEQYF. The CDR3 DNA is TGTGCCAGCAGAAGACTAGCGGACTTCTCCTACGAGCAGTACTTC.

The chain has TRBV28 and TRBJ2-4, with D perhaps TRBD1 (7 bases). Germline-derived CDR1 and CDR2 are MDHEN and SYDVKM. This CDR3 has 13 amino acids. V shed 3 bases and J shed 15 bases, with 18 bases lying between them. The CDR3 nucleotides read TGTGCCAGCAGTTTCCTCGATCAGGGGGGCCGGTACTTC. It yields the protein CASSFLDQGGRYF.

This clonotype occurred many times. The chain recombines TRBV7-9 with TRBJ2-5; the match to TRBD2 covers 7 bases. Germline assignment: CDR1 SEHNR and CDR2 FQNEAQ (reference sequence). The J segment lost 2 bases and the V segment lost 1 base, leaving 10 bases of the junction unmatched. The CDR3 loop spans 17 amino acids. The CDR3 reads CASSLEGWRGSQETQYF. In nucleotides, the CDR3 is TGTGCCAGCAGCTTAGAAGGATGGCGGGGGAGTCAAGAGACCCAGTACTTC. Full variable domain (missing parts from reference TRBV7-9 and TRBJ2-5): DTGVSQNPRHKITKRGQNVTFRCDPISEHNRLYWYRQTLGQGPEFLTYFQNEAQLEKSRLLSDRFSAERPKGSFSTLEIQRTEQGDSAMYLCASSLEGWRGSQETQYFGPGTRLLVL.

This clonotype was observed many times. The rearrangement uses TRBV5-6 and TRBJ2-2; D might be TRBD1 (5 bases). Trimming removed 1 base from V and 2 bases from J, with 9 bases in between. The CDR3 extends over 15 amino acids. Per the germline V gene, CDR1 is SGHDT and CDR2 is YYEEEE. CDR3 protein: CASSLTGINTGELFF. The CDR3 nucleotides are TGTGCCAGCAGCTTGACAGGAATCAACACCGGGGAGCTGTTTTTT.

This clonotype has at least ten counts. The genes are TRBV19 and TRBJ1-5; no definite D call. The germline V and J ends were trimmed by 3 bases and 7 bases, with 10 bases remaining between them. This CDR3 comprises 13 residues. Germline V gives CDR1 LNHDA, CDR2 SQIVND (reference sequence). CDR3 in amino acids: CASSIFLGQPQHF. As DNA, the CDR3 is TGTGCCAGTAGTATCTTCCTAGGACAGCCCCAGCATTTT.

This clonotype was seen more than once but under ten times. The V call is TRBV6-5, the J call TRBJ2-5; the D is unclear. CDR3 size: 14 residues. The V end was cut by 6 bases, the J end by 6 bases, with 17 bases between. CDR1 is MNHEY, CDR2 SVGAGI, per germline. Here the CDR3 DNA reads TGTGCCAGCAGCCTGGGTCCTCCGCCCCAGACCCAGTACTTC. It codes for CASSLGPPPQTQYF.